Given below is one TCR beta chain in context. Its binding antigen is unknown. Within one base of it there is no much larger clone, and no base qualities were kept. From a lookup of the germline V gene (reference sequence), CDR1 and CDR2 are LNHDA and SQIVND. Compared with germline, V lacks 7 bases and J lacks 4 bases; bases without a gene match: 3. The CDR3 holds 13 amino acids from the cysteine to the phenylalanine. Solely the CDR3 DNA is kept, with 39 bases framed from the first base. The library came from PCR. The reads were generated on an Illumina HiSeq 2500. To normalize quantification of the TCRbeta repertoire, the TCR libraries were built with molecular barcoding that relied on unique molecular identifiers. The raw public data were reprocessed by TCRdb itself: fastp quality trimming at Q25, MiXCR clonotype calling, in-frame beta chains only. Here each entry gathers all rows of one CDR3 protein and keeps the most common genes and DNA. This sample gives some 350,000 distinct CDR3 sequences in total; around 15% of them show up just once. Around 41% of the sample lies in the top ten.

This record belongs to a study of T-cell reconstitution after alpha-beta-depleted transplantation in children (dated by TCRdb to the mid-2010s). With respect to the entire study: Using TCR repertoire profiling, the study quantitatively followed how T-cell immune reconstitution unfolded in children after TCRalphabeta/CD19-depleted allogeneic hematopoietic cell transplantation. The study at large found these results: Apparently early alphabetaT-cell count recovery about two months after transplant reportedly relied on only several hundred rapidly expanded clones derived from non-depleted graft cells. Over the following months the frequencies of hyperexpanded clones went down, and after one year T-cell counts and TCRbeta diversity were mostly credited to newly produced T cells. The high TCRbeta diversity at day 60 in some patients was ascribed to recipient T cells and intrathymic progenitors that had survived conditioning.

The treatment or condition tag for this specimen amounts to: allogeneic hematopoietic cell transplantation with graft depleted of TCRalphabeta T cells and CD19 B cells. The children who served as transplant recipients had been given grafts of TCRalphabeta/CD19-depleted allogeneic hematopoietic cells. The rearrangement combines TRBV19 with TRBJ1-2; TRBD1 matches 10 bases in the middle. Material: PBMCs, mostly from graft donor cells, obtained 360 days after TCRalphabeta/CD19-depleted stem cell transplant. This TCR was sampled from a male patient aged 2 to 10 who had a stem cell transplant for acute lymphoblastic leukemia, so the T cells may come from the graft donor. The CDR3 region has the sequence CASKDRGLYGYTF. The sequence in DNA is TGTGCCAGTAAAGACAGGGGGCTCTATGGCTACACCTTC.